These T cell receptor beta chains were read from a single sample in a study of control samples from healthy donors and cancer patients. The assay was immunoSEQ multiplex PCR, and TCRdb's table has in-frame clones only and misses some. This sample carries 71,000 or so clones, under 90% of them seen once, and the ten largest clones take under 20%. Sample: PBMCs. These receptors originate from a man aged 60 to 75 with lung cancer. Each CDR3 is given with its conserved first and last residue. D genes are given only for firm matches.

J gene	V gene	D gene	CDR3 DNA	CDR3 protein
TRBJ2-2	TRBV6-5	TRBD1	TGTGCCAGCACCCCCGGGACAGACATCGGGGAGCTGTTTTTT	CASTPGTDIGELFF
TRBJ1-2	TRBV7-2	TRBD1	TGTGCCAGCAGCTTGACAGGGGGCAACTATGGCTACACCTTC	CASSLTGGNYGYTF
TRBJ1-3	TRBV5-1	TRBD1	TGCGCCAGCAGCCCCGGGACAGGCTCTGGAAACACCATATATTTT	CASSPGTGSGNTIYF
TRBJ1-3	TRBV2	NA	TGTGCCAGCAGTGGCAGGACCTCTGGAAACACCATATATTTT	CASSGRTSGNTIYF
TRBJ1-1	TRBV27	NA	TGTGCCAGCAGTTTTGACCCCCCGAGGAACACTGAAGCTTTCTTT	CASSFDPPRNTEAFF
TRBJ1-5	TRBV28	NA	TGTGCCAGCAGTCGCTCACAGTACAATCAGCCCCAGCATTTT	CASSRSQYNQPQHF
TRBJ1-2	TRBV9	NA	TGTGCCAGCAGCGTAGGGTTCGGAGGCGCTAACTATGGCTACACCTTC	CASSVGFGGANYGYTF
TRBJ2-1	TRBV6-5	TRBD1	TGTGCCAGCCGGGACAGGACAAACAATGAGCAGTTCTTC	CASRDRTNNEQFF
TRBJ1-2	TRBV3-1/TRBV3-2	NA	TGTGCCAGCAGCCAAGGGTACTCTAACTATGGCTACACCTTC	CASSQGYSNYGYTF
TRBJ1-4	TRBV25-1	TRBD1	TGTGCCAGCAGGACAGGGGCCATTAATGAAAAACTGTTTTTT	CASRTGAINEKLFF